A single sample gave rise to the 6 T cell receptor beta chains below, sequenced in a study of cytotoxic CD8 clonotypes in ibrutinib-treated CLL. Data came from immunoSEQ multiplex PCR; TCRdb stores just in-frame clones and leaves some out. Among 200,000 to 250,000 clones listed, around three quarters were seen once. Sequences were derived from PBMCs, sampled after 24 months of ibrutinib treatment. Every receptor here comes from a human donor with chronic lymphocytic leukemia.

The V call is TRBV15, the J call TRBJ2-1; D possibly uses TRBD1 or TRBD2 (5 bases each). The germline V and J ends were trimmed by 0 bases and 6 bases, with 12 bases remaining between them. The CDR3 length is 15 residues. Per germline, CDR1 LNHNV and CDR2 YYDKDF (reference sequence). CDR3 coding DNA: TGTGCCACCAGCAGAGATCCGGGGCCCGCCAATGAGCAGTTCTTC. The encoded protein is CATSRDPGPANEQFF.

The V gene is TRBV6-5, the J gene TRBJ2-7; 9 bases are a match to TRBD1. V lost 4 bases, J lost 6 bases, and 10 bases stayed unmatched. CDR3 length: 15 amino acids. Germline V gene sequence: CDR1 MNHEY, CDR2 SVGAGI. The CDR3 sequence: CASSSGGTGTAEQYF. CDR3 in DNA: TGTGCCAGCAGTTCTGGCGGGACAGGGACTGCCGAGCAGTACTTC.

This clone was counted between two and nine times. The chain joins TRBV2 to TRBJ2-1; tentative D call: TRBD2 (6 bases). With 2 bases removed from V and 2 bases from J, the gap between germline ends came to 10 bases. Germline-derived CDR1 and CDR2 are SNHLY and FYNNEI. There are 15 residues in the CDR3. Written as DNA, the CDR3 is TGTGCCAGCAGTGAATACGGGAGCCCCTACAATGAGCAGTTCTTC. It is translated as CASSEYGSPYNEQFF.

In this sample, this clone turned up a few times. The chain links TRBV9 to TRBJ2-7; unclear D gene. Trimming pared 0 bases from V and 3 bases from J, leaving 13 bases between. CDR1 is SGDLS and CDR2 is YYNGEE in the germline V gene. The CDR3 is 15 amino acids. This CDR3 reads CASSVGPTLSYEQYF. CDR3 nucleotides: TGTGCCAGCAGCGTAGGTCCCACCCTAAGCTACGAGCAGTACTTC.

The V gene is TRBV6-6, the J gene TRBJ2-5; tentative D call: TRBD2 (7 bases). V gave up 11 bases and J gave up 2 bases, with 15 bases separating them. CDR3 length equals 13 residues. The germline V gene encodes CDR1 MNHNY and CDR2 SVGAGI (reference sequence). The CDR3 reads CAGGARAQETQYF. The CDR3 bases are TGTGCCGGGGGGGCGAGGGCACAAGAGACCCAGTACTTC.

The gene calls are TRBV7-2 and TRBJ2-7; D is unresolved. V was shortened by 5 bases and J by 7 bases, with 12 bases between the two germline ends. The CDR3 spans 12 residues. Germline CDR1 and CDR2: SGHTA and FQGNSA. CDR3: CASSPVGPEQYF. Here the CDR3 DNA reads TGTGCCAGCAGCCCCGTAGGACCGGAGCAGTACTTC.